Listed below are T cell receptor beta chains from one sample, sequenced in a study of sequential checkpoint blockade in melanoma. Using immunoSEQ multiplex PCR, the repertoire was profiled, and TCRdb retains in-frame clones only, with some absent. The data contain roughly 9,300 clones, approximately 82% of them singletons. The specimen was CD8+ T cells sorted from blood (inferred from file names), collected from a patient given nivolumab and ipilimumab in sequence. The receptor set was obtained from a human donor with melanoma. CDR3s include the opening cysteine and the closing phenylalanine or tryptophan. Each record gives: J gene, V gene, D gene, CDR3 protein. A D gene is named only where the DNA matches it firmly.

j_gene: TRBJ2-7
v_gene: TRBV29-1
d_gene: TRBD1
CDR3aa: CSVEEGTGSYEQYF

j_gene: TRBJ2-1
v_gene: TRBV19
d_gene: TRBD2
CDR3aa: CASNTLAESYNEQFF

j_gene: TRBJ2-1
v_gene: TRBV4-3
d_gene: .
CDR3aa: CASSQVIATFPYNEQFF

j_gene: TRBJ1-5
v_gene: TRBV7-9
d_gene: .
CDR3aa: CASSAQVDHYSNQPQHF

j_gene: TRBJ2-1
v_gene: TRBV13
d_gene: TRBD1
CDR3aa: CASRAGTGLYNEQFF

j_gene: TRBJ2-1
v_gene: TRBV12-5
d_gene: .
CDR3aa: CASGLVMASVIDEQFF

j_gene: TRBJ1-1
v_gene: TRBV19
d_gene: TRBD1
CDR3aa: CASSMGQGANTEAFF

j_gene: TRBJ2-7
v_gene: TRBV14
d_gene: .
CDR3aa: CASSQVQGSLFEQYF

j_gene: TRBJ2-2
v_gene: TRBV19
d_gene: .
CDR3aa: CASSIASDTGELFF

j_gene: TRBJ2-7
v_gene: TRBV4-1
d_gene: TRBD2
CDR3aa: CASSQVTSGYEQYF

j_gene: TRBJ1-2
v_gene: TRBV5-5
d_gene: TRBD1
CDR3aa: CASSDDRGRVGYTF

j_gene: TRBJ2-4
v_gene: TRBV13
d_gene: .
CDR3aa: CASSLSLLAKNIQYF

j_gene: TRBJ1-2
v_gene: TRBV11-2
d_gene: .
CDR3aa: CASSPTGTIYGYTF

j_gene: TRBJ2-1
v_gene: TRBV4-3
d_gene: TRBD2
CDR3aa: CASSQEGGSGSNEQFF

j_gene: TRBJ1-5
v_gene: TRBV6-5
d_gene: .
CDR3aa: CASSATGTGNQPQHF

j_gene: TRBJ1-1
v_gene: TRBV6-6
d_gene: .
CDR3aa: CASSYSSSTEAFF

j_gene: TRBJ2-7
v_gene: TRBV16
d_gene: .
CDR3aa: CASSPSTGVYEQYF

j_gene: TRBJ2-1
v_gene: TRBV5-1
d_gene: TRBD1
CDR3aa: CASSFGTGYSEQFF

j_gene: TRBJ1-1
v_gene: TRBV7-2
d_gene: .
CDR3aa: CASSLIYVTEAFF

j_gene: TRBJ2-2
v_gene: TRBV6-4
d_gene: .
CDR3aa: CASSEGTYTGELFF

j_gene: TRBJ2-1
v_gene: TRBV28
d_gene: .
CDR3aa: CASSFTGQGLVVGNEQFF

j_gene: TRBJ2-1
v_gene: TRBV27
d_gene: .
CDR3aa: CASSDSFGNEQFF

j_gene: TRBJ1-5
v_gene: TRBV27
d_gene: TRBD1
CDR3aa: CASSLRQGGQPQHF

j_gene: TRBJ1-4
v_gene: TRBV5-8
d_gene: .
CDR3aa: CASSLSTDNEKLFF

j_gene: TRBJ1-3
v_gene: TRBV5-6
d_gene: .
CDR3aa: CASSLGGVGNTIYF

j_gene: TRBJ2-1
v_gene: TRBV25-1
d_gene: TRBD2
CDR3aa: CASTQPGTSIHNEQFF

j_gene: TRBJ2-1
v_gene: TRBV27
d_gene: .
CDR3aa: CASSPSFPPIGEQFF

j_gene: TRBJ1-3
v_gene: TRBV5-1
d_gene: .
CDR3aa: CASSLDPGEGNTIYF

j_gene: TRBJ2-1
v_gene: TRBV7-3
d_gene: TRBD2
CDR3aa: CASSSGLAGSNEQFF

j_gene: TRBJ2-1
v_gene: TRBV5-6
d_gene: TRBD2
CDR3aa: CASSLWLAENNEQFF

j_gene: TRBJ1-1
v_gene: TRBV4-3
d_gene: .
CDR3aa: CASSQHKQLNTEAFF

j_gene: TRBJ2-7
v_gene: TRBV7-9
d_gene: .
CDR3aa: CASSLQGYEQYF

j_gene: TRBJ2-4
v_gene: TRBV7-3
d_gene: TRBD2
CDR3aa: CASRLAGGWNIQYF

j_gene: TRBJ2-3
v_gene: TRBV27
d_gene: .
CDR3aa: CASSLYAGLADTQYF

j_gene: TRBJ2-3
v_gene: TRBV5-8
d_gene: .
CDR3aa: CASSSAGPSTDTQYF

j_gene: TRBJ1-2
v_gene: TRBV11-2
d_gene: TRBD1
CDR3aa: CASSLLDRGGF

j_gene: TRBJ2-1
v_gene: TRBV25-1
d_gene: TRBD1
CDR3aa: CASSKRQGAIYNEQFF

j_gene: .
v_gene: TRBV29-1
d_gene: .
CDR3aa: CSVVATGVEQYF

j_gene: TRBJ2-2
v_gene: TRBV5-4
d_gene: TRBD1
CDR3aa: CASSHDRGVTGELFF

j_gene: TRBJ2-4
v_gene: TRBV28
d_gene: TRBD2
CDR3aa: CASSSRTSGGVAKNIQYF

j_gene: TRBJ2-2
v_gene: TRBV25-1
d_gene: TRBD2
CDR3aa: CAAGGLAGTGELFF

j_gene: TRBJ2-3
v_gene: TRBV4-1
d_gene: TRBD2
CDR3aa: CASSHFSGTTDTQYF

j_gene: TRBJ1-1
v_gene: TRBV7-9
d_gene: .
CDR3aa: CASSFGIDREAFF

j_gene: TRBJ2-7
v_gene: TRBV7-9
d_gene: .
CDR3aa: CASSLVIGSGYEQYF

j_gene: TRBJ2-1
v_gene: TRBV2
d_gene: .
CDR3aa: CASREPGVNEQFF